This TCR beta chain originates from a study of blood T cell repertoires in COVID-19. Study overall: From T cells, B-cell-depleted T cells, or PBMCs came the material, which was cDNA or gDNA.

The germline CDR1 and CDR2 sequences are PRHDT and FYEKMQ (reference sequence). The CDR3 runs 13 residues. V was cut by 2 bases and J by 4 bases, with 9 bases left in between. A single count supports this clone. Per the study methods: Estimation of nucleated cell counts relied on the amplification of reference gene primers. Profiled with immunoSEQ multiplex PCR; TCRdb holds only in-frame clones, not every one. The V and J calls and clone size were taken over from that table, and D and trimming were inferred from the DNA. This sample has roughly 270,000 clones, with approximately 88% found just once. The receptor was derived from a man aged 18 to 35 with active or convalescent COVID-19. The sequenced material came from peripheral blood. The chain links TRBV13 to TRBJ2-7; possible D gene TRBD1, 5 bases. Here the CDR3 reads CASSLRGTYEQYF. DNA for the CDR3: TGTGCCAGCAGCTTAAGGGGTACATACGAGCAGTACTTC.